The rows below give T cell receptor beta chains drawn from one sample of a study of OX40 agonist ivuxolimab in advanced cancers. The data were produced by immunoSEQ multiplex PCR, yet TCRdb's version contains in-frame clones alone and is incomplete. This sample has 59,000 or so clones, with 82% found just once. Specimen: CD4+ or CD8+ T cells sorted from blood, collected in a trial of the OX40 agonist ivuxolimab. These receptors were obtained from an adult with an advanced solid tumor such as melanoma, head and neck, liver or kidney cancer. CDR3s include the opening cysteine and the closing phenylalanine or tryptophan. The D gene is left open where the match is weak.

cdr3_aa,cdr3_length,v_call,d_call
CASGSLGPNTGELFF,15,TRBV2,NA
CASGLALGANVLTF,14,TRBV6-5,TRBD2
CASSPSRGQGLDTF,14,TRBV7-8,TRBD1
CASSSLGATEAFF,13,TRBV5-4,NA
CASSLKWGASQPQHF,15,TRBV7-8,NA
CASTIRDRGPFYEQYF,16,TRBV27,TRBD1
CATTTVGGGYEQYF,14,TRBV6-5,NA
CASSLEPGFATNEKLFF,17,TRBV7-6,NA
CASSLGRTASFNYGYTF,17,TRBV11-2,NA
CASSFPGVPFF,11,TRBV7-9,NA
CASRRGGVQDTQYF,14,TRBV5-1,NA
CASSSGRSSGANVLTF,16,TRBV7-2,NA
CASSPAINTQYF,12,TRBV5-1,NA
CASSLRQDYGYTF,13,TRBV11-2,NA
CASSRIQPQHF,11,TRBV28,NA
CASSFRVSSGNTIYF,15,TRBV5-8,NA
CASSGTSQETQYF,13,TRBV19,NA
CASLAGTAYEQYF,13,TRBV2,TRBD2
CASHGLAGEGEQYF,14,TRBV27,TRBD2
CASSSRGYSNQPQHF,15,TRBV2,NA
CASSSFGTGGRGEQYF,16,TRBV5-6,TRBD1
CASSQDSTGRNTIYF,15,TRBV4-3,NA
CASRFGNQPQHF,12,TRBV6-1,NA
CASSLVLAGGGGNEQFF,17,TRBV5-1,TRBD2
CASSWRRYNEQFF,13,TRBV28,NA
CASSTTSGSYNEQFF,15,TRBV6-5,TRBD2
CASSLKVATNEKLFF,15,TRBV7-6,NA
CASRVGQGRGYTF,13,TRBV28,TRBD1
CASSYVRGRGTDTQYF,16,TRBV6-5,TRBD2
CASSLRSVRGRETQYF,16,TRBV5-6,NA
CAWNKAVGNQPQHF,14,TRBV30,NA
CASSDWDTQYF,11,TRBV25-1,NA
CASKVPANTGELFF,14,TRBV5-1,NA
CASSGEQGLGRAFF,14,TRBV7-2,NA
CASSLGTTTHSPLHF,15,TRBV7-2,NA
CASSLVGGLAGDTQYF,16,TRBV7-3,TRBD2
CASSYYREALNTEAFF,16,TRBV5-5,NA